Included here is one TCR beta chain sequence, with context. This specimen comes from a study of shared clonotypes between healthy human individuals. Deletions cut 3 bases from V and 1 base from J, with 9 bases between. Germline V gene sequence: CDR1 MNHEY, CDR2 SVGAGI. There are 14 residues in the CDR3. TCRdb's copy holds only in-frame clones and misses some; the assay was immunoSEQ multiplex PCR. Of more than 2,000,000 clones listed, approximately 94% were seen once; the top ten hold roughly 0.15%. The TCR comes from a man between 18 and 29 years old in good health. The genes are TRBV6-5 and TRBJ2-5; D may be TRBD1 or TRBD2 (5 bases each). Sequenced: naive CD4+ T cells sorted from blood. Described subset: CD45RA+ positively selected. CDR3 in amino acids: CASSYRGFQETQYF. Written as DNA, the CDR3 is TGTGCCAGCAGTTATCGGGGCTTCCAAGAGACCCAGTACTTC.